The 8 T cell receptor beta chains given below trace back to one sample, sequenced in a study of cytomegalovirus exposure and HLA in healthy donors. 13 Jbeta primers and 60 Vbeta primers were used for the PCR. The method was immunoSEQ multiplex PCR; TCRdb's version includes in-frame clones alone and lacks a portion of them. The repertoire includes about 150,000 clones, about 74% of them detected once, and 2.5% to 3.5% sits in the top ten. Sequenced: PBMCs. The receptor source for this set is a male donor in good health and CMV-seronegative.

The genes are TRBV5-1 and TRBJ1-4; unclear D gene. There are 15 residues in the CDR3. Trimming stripped 0 bases from V and 0 bases from J, with 6 bases between. The germline V gene encodes CDR1 SGHRS and CDR2 YFSETQ. CDR3 nucleotides: TGCGCCAGCAGCTTGGTGGCAGCAACTAATGAAAAACTGTTTTTT. The encoded protein is CASSLVAATNEKLFF. The variable domain in full, with the rest retrieved from reference TRBV5-1 and TRBJ1-4, is KAGVTQTPRYLIKTRGQQVTLSCSPISGHRSVSWYQQTPGQGLQFLFEYFSETQRNKGNFPGRFSGRQFSNSRSEMNVSTLELGDSALYLCASSLVAATNEKLFFGSGTQLSVL.

This rearrangement joins TRBV6-6 to TRBJ1-2, with D perhaps matching TRBD1 (6 bases). CDR1 is MNHNY, CDR2 SVGAGI, per germline (reference sequence). With 0 bases removed from V and 4 bases from J, the gap between germline ends came to 9 bases. The CDR3 is 14 residues long. The CDR3 here is CASSYSTDSYGYTF. DNA of the CDR3: TGTGCCAGCAGTTACTCGACGGACAGCTATGGCTACACCTTC.

The rearrangement uses TRBV18 and TRBJ1-4, with TRBD1 as a possible D gene (5 bases). The V gene's germline CDR1 is KGHSH and CDR2 LQKENI. Trimming cost V 7 bases and J 0 bases, with 12 bases left between them. The CDR3 contains 15 residues. The CDR3 region is CASLGGTATNEKLFF. CDR3 in DNA: TGTGCCAGCTTGGGAGGGACTGCAACTAATGAAAAACTGTTTTTT.

This rearrangement joins TRBV9 to TRBJ1-3; TRBD1 matches 11 bases. The V segment lost 3 bases and the J segment 4 bases; nucleotides outside the gene matches: 12. The germline V gene encodes CDR1 SGDLS and CDR2 YYNGEE. This CDR3 contains 18 residues. CDR3 coding DNA: TGTGCCAGCAGCGGCTTAGGGGGACAGGGGGGAGAAGGAAACACCATATATTTT. Encoded protein: CASSGLGGQGGEGNTIYF.

This clone was counted only a few times. The gene calls are TRBV28 and TRBJ1-4; the D gene is possibly TRBD1 (5 bases). The CDR3 covers 12 residues. Germline CDR1 and CDR2: MDHEN and SYDVKM. V lost 8 bases and J 7 bases, leaving 11 bases between the germline ends. The CDR3, as DNA: TGTGCCAGCGGCCCGGGGGTTGAAAAACTGTTTTTT. It specifies CASGPGVEKLFF.

In nucleotides, the CDR3 is TGTGCCAGCCGACTAGCGGAATACGAGCAGTACTTC. Amino acid sequence: CASRLAEYEQYF. The chain joins TRBV6-1 to TRBJ2-7; 9 bases match TRBD2. Germline trimming cut 8 bases from V and 4 bases from J; bases unmatched to any gene: 3. This CDR3 has 12 amino acids. Germline-derived CDR1 and CDR2 are MNHNS and SASEGT.

This chain connects TRBV6-5 to TRBJ1-4; D is uncertain. The CDR3 sequence is 11 residues long. Germline V gives CDR1 MNHEY, CDR2 SVGAGI. V lost 6 bases and J lost 9, with 8 bases in between. DNA of the CDR3: TGTGCCAGCAGCCGTCTTCAAAAACTGTTTTTT. Protein sequence: CASSRLQKLFF.

The rearrangement joins TRBV5-1 to TRBJ2-5, with 14 bases identical to TRBD2. The DNA end is more similar to TRBJ2-7, so the J call may be wrong. This CDR3 contains 18 residues. Germline CDR1 and CDR2: SGHRS and YFSETQ. The DNA of the CDR3 is TGCGCCAGCAGCCTTACGGGACTAGCGGGAGATGGGTCCTACGAGCAGTACTTC. Amino acids: CASSLTGLAGDGSYEQYF.